This TCR beta chain was captured by sequencing in a study of response to subunit inactivated influenza vaccine. This clonotype was seen only a few times. Its matching antigen is unknown. From germline, CDR1 is SEHNR and CDR2 FQNEAQ (reference sequence). Trimming took 5 bases from V and 7 from J, leaving 11 bases between them. The CDR3 is 12 residues long. One entry per CDR3 protein results from TCRdb running MiXCR on the RT-PCR reads. The table includes hundreds of thousands of distinct CDR3 sequences, 7.6% detected once. General study points: Each seasonal flu vaccination may recruit only limited new T cells, authors suggested.

V and J are TRBV7-9 and TRBJ1-1; no definite D call. Sequenced material: PBMCs from blood, taken 23 to 25 months after vaccination. The clonotype was recovered from a man aged 45 to 70 who received an inactivated influenza vaccine. The CDR3 region has the DNA TGTGCCAGCAGCCCCCTGGAGCGTGAAGCTTTCTTT. As protein: CASSPLEREAFF.